The following is a T cell receptor beta chain sequence with its context. The assay was immunoSEQ multiplex PCR, and TCRdb's table has in-frame clones only and misses some. Here the sample spans 1,400,000 or so clones, approximately 98.5% being singletons. The V end lost 6 bases, the J end lost 2 bases, and 21 bases lay between the germline ends. CDR1 KGHSH and CDR2 LQKENI come from the germline V gene. CDR3 length equals 17 residues. This sample is drawn from a study of shared clonotypes between healthy human individuals. It was into CD45RA+ naive and CD45RA-negative memory subsets that the CD4+ cells were split.

The chain links TRBV18 to TRBJ2-3; TRBD2 might be the D (6 bases). The origin of this receptor is a man aged 30 to 45 in good health. Input material: naive CD4+ T cells sorted from blood. Documented subset: CD45RA+ positively selected. In DNA form, the CDR3 reads TGTGCCAGCTCCACTCTCAGGGCTAGCGCGATCACAGATACGCAGTATTTT. It encodes CASSTLRASAITDTQYF.